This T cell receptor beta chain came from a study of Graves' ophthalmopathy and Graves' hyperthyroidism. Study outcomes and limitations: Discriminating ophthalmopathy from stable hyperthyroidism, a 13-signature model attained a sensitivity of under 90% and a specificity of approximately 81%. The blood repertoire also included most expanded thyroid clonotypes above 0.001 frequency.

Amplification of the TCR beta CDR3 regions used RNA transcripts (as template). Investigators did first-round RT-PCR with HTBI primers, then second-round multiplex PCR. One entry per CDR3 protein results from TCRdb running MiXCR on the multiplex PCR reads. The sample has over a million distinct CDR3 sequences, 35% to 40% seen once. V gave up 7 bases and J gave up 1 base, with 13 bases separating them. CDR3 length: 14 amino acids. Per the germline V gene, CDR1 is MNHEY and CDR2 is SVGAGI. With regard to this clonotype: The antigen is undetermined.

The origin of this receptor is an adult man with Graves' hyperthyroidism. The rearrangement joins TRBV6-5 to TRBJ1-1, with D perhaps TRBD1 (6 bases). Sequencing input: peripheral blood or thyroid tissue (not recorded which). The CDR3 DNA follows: TGTGCCAGCACCCACTACAGGGAGAACACTGAAGCTTTCTTT. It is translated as CASTHYRENTEAFF.